This TCR beta chain was sequenced for a study of T cells after yellow fever vaccination. The CDR3 totals 14 residues. Between the trimmed V and J ends, which lost 1 base and 7 bases, there was a span of 13 bases. CDR1 and CDR2 from the germline V gene are SGHTA and FQGNSA. Study-level points and caveats: A minor fraction of clonotypes spanned both CD4 and CD8 compartments. A large majority of primary-vaccination clones showed up again after the booster (approximately 96% CD4, about 87% CD8). Peaking faster, on day 5 versus 15, the secondary response was nonetheless weaker.

Comment on this clonotype: Its specificity is unknown.

The 5'RACE template-switching step produced TCR cDNA and added a universal primer site and UMIs. A single record per CDR3 protein comes from TCRdb applying MiXCR to the 5' RACE reads. The sample records just under 600,000 distinct CDR3 sequences, roughly 13% being singletons. The genes are TRBV7-2 and TRBJ2-5; TRBD1 might be the D (6 bases). Sequencing was performed on PBMCs, taken on the day of the yellow fever booster vaccination. This receptor was obtained from a man aged 30-40 years who received the YFV17D yellow fever vaccine. The CDR3 DNA sequence: TGTGCCAGCAGCTTAGTTTGGACAGACGGGACCCAGTACTTC. Translating gives CASSLVWTDGTQYF. The full variable domain, with the rest looked up from reference TRBV7-2 and TRBJ2-5, is GAGVSQSPSNKVTEKGKDVELRCDPISGHTALYWYRQSLGQGLEFLIYFQGNSAPDKSGLPSDRFSAERTGGSVSTLTIQRTQQEDSAVYLCASSLVWTDGTQYFGPGTRLLVL.